This T cell receptor (beta chain) was found in a study of T cell responses to AZD1222 COVID-19 vaccine. About the research overall: Whether given at about 4 or about 12 weeks, second doses were pooled.

General observations from the study: A rise in Spike-specific TCR breadth and depth followed two AZD1222 doses. Donors were chiefly white British, with a greater number of females, and clonal diversity was perhaps underestimated. Scientists sampled the repertoires only once the peak T cell response had passed.

Libraries were prepared by immunoSEQ multiplex PCR; TCRdb keeps only in-frame clonotypes and omits some of them. The repertoire includes 80,000 to 95,000 clones, about nine tenths of them detected once, and 4.5% to 6% sits in the top ten. As concerns this clone: Its antigen is currently unknown.

The TCR was taken from an adult in good health. This material consisted of peripheral blood, taken on day 0 of AZD1222 vaccination.

CDR3 coding DNA: TGTGCCAGCAGTTTGAGGGGGAAAACGGTACTGTTTTTT. Its protein product is CASSLRGKTVLFF. The chain combines TRBV28 with TRBJ1-4, with D tentatively TRBD1 (6 bases). This CDR3 spans 13 amino acids. CDR1 is MDHEN and CDR2 is SYDVKM in the germline V gene. V lost 3 bases and J 13 bases, leaving 15 bases between the germline ends.